This is a list of T cell receptor beta chains from one sample in a study of T-cell reconstitution after alpha-beta-depleted transplantation in children. Using its own MiXCR run on the PCR reads, TCRdb lists one record per CDR3 protein. This sample has over 85,000 distinct CDR3 sequences; about a tenth occur once, and the top ten carry 8%. This sample comprised PBMCs from the stem cell graft donor, obtained from the stem cell graft. Receptors were obtained from a human donor who donated a stem cell graft to a child with acute lymphoblastic leukemia. CDR3s include the opening cysteine and the closing phenylalanine or tryptophan. Clone size appears in some rows only: once, few, many, or a class for an expanded clone.

TRBV7-7	many	TRBJ2-3	CASSALGADTQYF
TRBV12-3/TRBV12-4	many	TRBJ2-4	CASSLWVSGGNIQYF
TRBV30	-	TRBJ2-3	CAWSPGLAGNTDTQYF
TRBV7-2	many	TRBJ2-7	CASSPRRRSKDEQYF
TRBV12-3/TRBV12-4	many	TRBJ1-1	CASSLRTEAFF
TRBV7-9	many	TRBJ2-4	CASSLVGGNDIQYF
TRBV7-9	many	TRBJ1-6	CASSLGTGGELNSPLHF
TRBV29-1	many	TRBJ2-7	CSVMTGGMGEQYF
TRBV5-1	many	TRBJ1-1	CASSQKTGMEPVTEAFF
TRBV12-3/TRBV12-4	many	TRBJ1-1	CASRTGQGENTEAFF
TRBV20-1	many	TRBJ2-3	CSAIKSVTSTDTQYF
TRBV5-1	many	TRBJ2-1	CASSRLTGSSYNEQFF
TRBV18	-	TRBJ2-7	CASSPRDSYEQYF